A single sample gave rise to the 13 T cell receptor beta chains below, sequenced in a study of cytomegalovirus exposure and HLA in healthy donors. This PCR relied on a set of 60 Vbeta primers and 13 Jbeta primers. Profiled with immunoSEQ multiplex PCR; TCRdb holds only in-frame clones, not every one. The sample has over 150,000 clones, around 81% seen once; the top ten hold roughly 5.3%. The sample consisted of PBMCs. The source is a middle-aged woman in good health and CMV-seropositive.

The rearrangement links TRBV27 to TRBJ2-5; 9 bases map to TRBD2. Germline V CDR1 and CDR2: MNHEY, SMNVEV (reference sequence). With 7 bases clipped from V and 1 base from J, the junction kept 7 bases outside the gene matches. The CDR3 covers 15 residues. The CDR3 DNA follows: TGTGCCAGCAACGCGGGAGGGAAAATCCAAGAGACCCAGTACTTC. Protein: CASNAGGKIQETQYF.

The chain employs TRBV7-9 and TRBJ2-7, with TRBD2 matching over 7 bases. There are 16 residues in the CDR3. Germline V gene sequence: CDR1 SEHNR, CDR2 FQNEAQ (reference sequence). V gave up 1 base and J gave up 0 bases; unmatched junction bases: 6. The CDR3 DNA reads as TGTGCCAGCAGCTTAGGGATAGCGGGTTTCTCCTACGAGCAGTACTTC. This translates into CASSLGIAGFSYEQYF.

The V gene is TRBV5-6, the J gene TRBJ2-7; D unclear. The CDR3 spans 14 residues. Trimming took off 0 bases at V and 2 bases at J, with 9 bases between the two ends. Germline CDR1 SGHDT, CDR2 YYEEEE. This CDR3 is CASSLVAAPYEQYF. The DNA for the CDR3 is TGTGCCAGCAGCTTGGTCGCGGCCCCCTACGAGCAGTACTTC.

The CDR3 region is CASRDRWHEGDEQFF. The CDR3 coding sequence is TGTGCCAGTAGAGACCGTTGGCACGAAGGGGATGAGCAGTTCTTC. V gene TRBV19 combines with J gene TRBJ2-1; a weak D match, TRBD1 (5 bases). Looked up from germline, CDR1 is LNHDA and CDR2 is SQIVND (reference sequence). This CDR3 contains 15 residues. Trimming stripped 6 bases from V and 8 bases from J, with 20 bases between.

This rearrangement joins TRBV5-8 to TRBJ1-5, with TRBD1 matching over 8 bases. V was clipped by 4 bases and J by 0 bases; unmatched bases: 6. Per germline, CDR1 SGHTS and CDR2 YDEGEE. This CDR3 has 16 residues. Here the CDR3 DNA reads TGTGCCAGCAGCGACCGGGACAGGTATAGCAATCAGCCCCAGCATTTT. Translating it yields CASSDRDRYSNQPQHF.

This clone came up a few times. The chain employs TRBV5-1 and TRBJ2-7; 8 bases fit TRBD2. V shed 3 bases and J 5 bases; nucleotides not matched to a gene: 10. The CDR3 sequence is 15 residues long. The germline V gene encodes CDR1 SGHRS and CDR2 YFSETQ. The CDR3 is CASSWAWAGGDEQYF. CDR3 in DNA: TGCGCCAGCAGCTGGGCGTGGGCCGGGGGGGACGAGCAGTACTTC.

This chain joins TRBV6-1 and TRBJ2-5, with TRBD1 matching over 9 bases. The germline gives CDR1 MNHNS, CDR2 SASEGT. The V gene end was trimmed by 3 bases and the J gene end by 5 bases; junction bases not matched to a gene: 10. CDR3 size: 16 residues. Here the CDR3 DNA reads TGTGCCAGCAGTGACCCACCGGGACAGGGAGGGGAGACCCAGTACTTC. This translates into CASSDPPGQGGETQYF.

The rearrangement uses TRBV27 and TRBJ1-1; 9 bases are a match to TRBD1. The V gene end was trimmed by 6 bases and the J gene end by 4 bases; junction bases not matched to a gene: 6. The CDR3 consists of 14 residues. The germline gives CDR1 MNHEY, CDR2 SMNVEV (reference sequence). CDR3 in DNA: TGTGCCAGCAGACGACAGGGGGACGGCACTGAAGCTTTCTTT. It codes for CASRRQGDGTEAFF.

The gene calls are TRBV6-6 and TRBJ1-1; D unresolved. V lost 3 bases to trimming and J lost 6 bases, with 20 bases between them. The CDR3 is 16 amino acids. CDR1 is MNHNY, CDR2 SVGAGI, per germline (reference sequence). The CDR3 DNA reads as TGTGCCAGCAGTTATCAGCGGGTGATGGGTAGAGCTGAAGCTTTCTTT. This sequence encodes CASSYQRVMGRAEAFF.

In this sample, this clone turned up once. The rearrangement joins TRBV7-8 to TRBJ2-3; no clear D gene. V was clipped by 6 bases and J by 1 base, with 11 bases between them. The CDR3 is made up of 14 amino acids. Germline loops: CDR1 SGHVS, CDR2 FQNEAQ. The CDR3: CASRPRFGTDTQYF. CDR3 in DNA: TGTGCCAGCAGGCCCCGGTTCGGCACAGATACGCAGTATTTT.

The chain couples TRBV7-8 to TRBJ2-1; TRBD2 matches 7 bases. The CDR3 consists of 15 residues. The germline V gene encodes CDR1 SGHVS and CDR2 FQNEAQ. V was clipped by 0 bases and J by 6 bases; unmatched bases: 5. In nucleotides, the CDR3 is TGTGCCAGCAGCTTAGCCAGCGGGACCGTCAATGAGCAGTTCTTC. This codes for CASSLASGTVNEQFF.

This clone was recorded once. The chain joins TRBV7-2 to TRBJ2-1; 14 bases line up with TRBD2. Germline CDR1 SGHTA, CDR2 FQGNSA. V lost 4 bases to trimming and J lost 1 base; unmatched junction nucleotides: 3. The CDR3 runs to 17 residues. CDR3 residues: CASSSGLAGVSYNEQFF. The CDR3 region has the DNA TGTGCCAGCAGCTCGGGACTAGCGGGAGTGTCCTACAATGAGCAGTTCTTC.

This clone was observed a few times. CDR3 region: CASSYPLSGALVEQYF. For the CDR3, the DNA is TGTGCCAGCAGCTACCCCCTTTCAGGGGCCCTCGTGGAGCAGTACTTC. The chain carries TRBV7-9 and TRBJ2-7; D is possibly TRBD1 (6 bases). Trimming shortened V by 4 bases and J by 7 bases, and 23 bases separated the two germline ends. The CDR3 extends over 16 amino acids. Germline CDR1 SEHNR, CDR2 FQNEAQ (reference sequence).